Shown below are 16 T cell receptor beta chains from a single sample sequenced in a study of T cells in localized non-small cell lung cancer. Data came from immunoSEQ multiplex PCR; TCRdb stores just in-frame clones and leaves some out. The table includes 60,000 to 75,000 clones, 75% to 85% detected once. Sequenced material: PBMCs, taken before any cancer treatment. These receptors were obtained from a man aged 40-75 years with stage II lung adenocarcinoma.

The rearrangement links TRBV2 to TRBJ1-4; the D is unclear. CDR1 is SNHLY and CDR2 is FYNNEI in the germline V gene. This CDR3 is 13 amino acids long. V was cut by 7 bases and J by 4 bases, with 10 bases left in between. The CDR3 spells CASMADYNEKLFF. In DNA form, the CDR3 reads TGTGCCAGCATGGCTGACTATAATGAAAAACTGTTTTTT.

The sample holds one count of this clone. V gene TRBV30 combines with J gene TRBJ1-4; 9 bases match TRBD1. The germline CDR1 and CDR2 sequences are GTSNPN and SVGIG (reference sequence). This CDR3 has 16 amino acids. Trimming removed 2 bases from V and 2 bases from J; junction bases left unmatched: 6. This CDR3 is CAWSRQGVGTNEKLFF. For the CDR3, the DNA is TGTGCCTGGAGTAGACAGGGGGTTGGGACTAATGAAAAACTGTTTTTT.

The rearrangement links TRBV5-1 to TRBJ2-1; 14 bases are shared with TRBD2. The germline V gene has CDR1 SGHRS and CDR2 YFSETQ. The CDR3 spans 16 residues. Germline trimming cut 0 bases from V and 7 bases from J; bases unmatched to any gene: 3. Written as DNA, the CDR3 is TGCGCCAGCAGCTTGGCGGGGACTAGCGGGAGTAATGAGCAGTTCTTC. The encoded protein is CASSLAGTSGSNEQFF.

This clone is labeled medium-sized (0.01 to 0.1%). The chain employs TRBV28 and TRBJ2-7; 7 positions agree with TRBD1. Germline CDR1 and CDR2: MDHEN and SYDVKM. V dropped 9 bases and J dropped 7; count of bases not matched to a gene: 12. The CDR3 consists of 13 residues. CDR3 residues: CASAGTVKGEQYF. DNA for the CDR3: TGTGCCAGTGCCGGGACAGTGAAGGGGGAGCAGTACTTC.

J is TRBJ2-7 and V is TRBV15; the match to TRBD2 covers 16 bases. The germline gives CDR1 LNHNV, CDR2 YYDKDF (reference sequence). The CDR3 runs 17 residues. V lost 5 bases to trimming and J lost 1 base; unmatched junction nucleotides: 5. The CDR3 coding sequence is TGTGCCACCAGCGGGGGACTAGCGGGAGGGAGGTCCTACGAGCAGTACTTC. It is translated as CATSGGLAGGRSYEQYF.

This clone came up a few times. The chain joins TRBV5-1 to TRBJ2-2; D assignment may be TRBD1 or TRBD2 (5 bases each). The germline V and J ends were trimmed by 4 bases and 4 bases, with 11 bases remaining between them. CDR3 length: 14 residues. The germline gives CDR1 SGHRS, CDR2 YFSETQ. The CDR3 sequence: CASSGTQVTGELFF. The CDR3 coding sequence is TGCGCCAGCAGCGGGACCCAGGTCACCGGGGAGCTGTTTTTT. Full variable domain (rest looked up from reference TRBV5-1 and TRBJ2-2): KAGVTQTPRYLIKTRGQQVTLSCSPISGHRSVSWYQQTPGQGLQFLFEYFSETQRNKGNFPGRFSGRQFSNSRSEMNVSTLELGDSALYLCASSGTQVTGELFFGEGSRLTVL.

The chain is built from TRBV19 and TRBJ1-5; no firm D call. Germline V CDR1 and CDR2: LNHDA, SQIVND (reference sequence). The ends were cut back, 6 bases at V and 4 bases at J, with 10 bases in the middle. The CDR3 spans 13 residues. The CDR3 loop is CASRRLSNQPQHF. The DNA of the CDR3 is TGTGCCAGTAGGCGCTTATCTAATCAGCCCCAGCATTTT.

This sequence joins TRBV7-8 and TRBJ2-1; no definite D call. Trimming pared 0 bases from V and 0 bases from J, leaving 9 bases between. Germline-derived CDR1 and CDR2 are SGHVS and FQNEAQ. The CDR3 consists of 16 residues. The CDR3 DNA reads as TGTGCCAGCAGCTTAGCGCGGCAGAGCTCCTACAATGAGCAGTTCTTC. Translation: CASSLARQSSYNEQFF.

The chain combines TRBV5-5 with TRBJ1-2; unclear D gene. Germline CDR1 SGHKS, CDR2 YYEKEE (reference sequence). The CDR3 is 12 residues long. Trimming took 2 bases from V and 8 from J, leaving 10 bases between them. The DNA of the CDR3 is TGTGCCAGCAGCTTTGGGCGGGAGGGCTACACCTTC. It encodes CASSFGREGYTF.

The rearrangement links TRBV5-1 to TRBJ2-1, with 11 nucleotides matching TRBD2. There are 16 residues in the CDR3. With V trimmed by 4 bases and J by 0 bases, 3 bases remained unmatched. Looked up from germline, CDR1 is SGHRS and CDR2 is YFSETQ. The CDR3 bases are TGCGCCAGCAGCACGGGACTAGCGGACTCCTACAATGAGCAGTTCTTC. It is translated as CASSTGLADSYNEQFF.

The chain links TRBV7-9 to TRBJ2-7, with D uncertain. Looked up from germline, CDR1 is SEHNR and CDR2 is FQNEAQ (reference sequence). CDR3 size: 11 residues. Trimming took 4 bases from V and 7 from J, leaving 8 bases between them. CDR3 coding DNA: TGTGCCAGCAGCTATACCAATGAGCAGTACTTC. Amino acid sequence: CASSYTNEQYF. Combining the CDR3 with reference TRBV7-9 and TRBJ2-7 gives the whole variable domain DTGVSQNPRHKITKRGQNVTFRCDPISEHNRLYWYRQTLGQGPEFLTYFQNEAQLEKSRLLSDRFSAERPKGSFSTLEIQRTEQGDSAMYLCASSYTNEQYFGPGTRLTVT.

The chain employs TRBV20-1 and TRBJ2-3; D not certain. The germline gives CDR1 DFQATT, CDR2 SNEGSKA (reference sequence). The CDR3 consists of 11 residues. V was trimmed by 5 bases and J by 6 bases, leaving 9 bases between them. The CDR3, as DNA: TGCAGTGCTCGATTCGTGGATACGCAGTATTTT. Protein product: CSARFVDTQYF.

This clone was recorded once. The chain carries TRBV5-6 and TRBJ1-1; D not certain. V lost 5 bases and J 4 bases, leaving 12 bases between the germline ends. This CDR3 region has 13 residues. Looked up from germline, CDR1 is SGHDT and CDR2 is YYEEEE. The CDR3 loop reads CASSWTSGTEAFF. In DNA, the CDR3 is TGTGCCAGCAGTTGGACCTCGGGCACTGAAGCTTTCTTT. The full variable domain, completed using reference TRBV5-6 and TRBJ1-1, is DAGVTQSPTHLIKTRGQQVTLRCSPKSGHDTVSWYQQALGQGPQFIFQYYEEEERQRGNFPDRFSGHQFPNYSSELNVNALLLGDSALYLCASSWTSGTEAFFGQGTRLTVV.

The V and J genes are TRBV14 and TRBJ1-1, with D perhaps matching TRBD1 (5 bases). Germline loops: CDR1 SGHDN, CDR2 FVKESK. Trimming took off 3 bases at V and 1 base at J, with 6 bases between the two ends. The CDR3 covers 13 residues. In DNA form, the CDR3 reads TGTGCCAGCAGCCATGGACAGAACACTGAAGCTTTCTTT. Translated, it gives CASSHGQNTEAFF.

The V call is TRBV6-1, the J call TRBJ1-5, with D perhaps TRBD1 (5 bases). V was trimmed by 3 bases and J by 3 bases, leaving 12 bases between them. CDR3 length: 15 amino acids. Germline loops: CDR1 MNHNS, CDR2 SASEGT. This CDR3 reads CASSDGGLINQPQHF. The DNA for the CDR3 is TGTGCCAGCAGTGACGGGGGATTGATCAATCAGCCCCAGCATTTT.

This chain uses TRBV9 with TRBJ1-3; D ambiguous. The CDR3 is 16 amino acids. Germline CDR1 SGDLS, CDR2 YYNGEE. The V gene lost 0 bases and the J gene lost 0 bases, with 10 bases spanning the gap. In DNA form, the CDR3 reads TGTGCCAGCAGCGTAGGTCTGTCCTACTCTGGAAACACCATATATTTT. This encodes CASSVGLSYSGNTIYF.